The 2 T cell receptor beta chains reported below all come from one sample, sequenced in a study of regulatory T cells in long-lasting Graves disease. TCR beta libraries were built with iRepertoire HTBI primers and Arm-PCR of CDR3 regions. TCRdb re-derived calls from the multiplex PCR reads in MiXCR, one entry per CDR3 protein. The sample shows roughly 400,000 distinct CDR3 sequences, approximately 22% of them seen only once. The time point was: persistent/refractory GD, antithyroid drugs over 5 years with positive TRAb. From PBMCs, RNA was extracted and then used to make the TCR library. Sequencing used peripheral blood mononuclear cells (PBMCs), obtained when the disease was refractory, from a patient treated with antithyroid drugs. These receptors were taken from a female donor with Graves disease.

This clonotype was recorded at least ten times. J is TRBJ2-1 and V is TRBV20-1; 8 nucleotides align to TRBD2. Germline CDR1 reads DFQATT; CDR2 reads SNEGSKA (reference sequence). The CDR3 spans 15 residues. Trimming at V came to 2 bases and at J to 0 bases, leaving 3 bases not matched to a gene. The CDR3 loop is CSARLAGSSYNEQFF. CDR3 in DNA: TGCAGTGCTAGACTAGCGGGCAGCTCCTACAATGAGCAGTTCTTC.

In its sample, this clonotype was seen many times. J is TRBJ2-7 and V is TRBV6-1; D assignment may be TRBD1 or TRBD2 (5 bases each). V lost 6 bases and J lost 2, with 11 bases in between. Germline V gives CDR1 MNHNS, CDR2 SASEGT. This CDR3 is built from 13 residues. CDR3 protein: CASRTGTPYEQYF. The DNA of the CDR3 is TGTGCCAGCAGGACCGGGACCCCCTACGAGCAGTACTTC.